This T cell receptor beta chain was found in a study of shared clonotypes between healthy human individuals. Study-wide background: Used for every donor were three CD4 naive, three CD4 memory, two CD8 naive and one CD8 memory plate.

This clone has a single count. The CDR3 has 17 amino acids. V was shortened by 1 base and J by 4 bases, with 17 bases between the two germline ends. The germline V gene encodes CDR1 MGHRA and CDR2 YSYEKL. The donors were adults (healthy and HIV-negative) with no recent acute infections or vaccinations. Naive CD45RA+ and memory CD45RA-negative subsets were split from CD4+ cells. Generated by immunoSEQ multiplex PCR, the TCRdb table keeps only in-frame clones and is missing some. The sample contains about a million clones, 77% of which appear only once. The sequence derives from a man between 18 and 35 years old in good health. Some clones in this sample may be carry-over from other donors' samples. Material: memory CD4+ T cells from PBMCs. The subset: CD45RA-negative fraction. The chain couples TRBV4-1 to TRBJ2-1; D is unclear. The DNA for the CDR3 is TGCGCCAGCAGCCAAGGGCCCGTCGCCACTCAGTACAATGAGCAGTTCTTC. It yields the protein CASSQGPVATQYNEQFF.